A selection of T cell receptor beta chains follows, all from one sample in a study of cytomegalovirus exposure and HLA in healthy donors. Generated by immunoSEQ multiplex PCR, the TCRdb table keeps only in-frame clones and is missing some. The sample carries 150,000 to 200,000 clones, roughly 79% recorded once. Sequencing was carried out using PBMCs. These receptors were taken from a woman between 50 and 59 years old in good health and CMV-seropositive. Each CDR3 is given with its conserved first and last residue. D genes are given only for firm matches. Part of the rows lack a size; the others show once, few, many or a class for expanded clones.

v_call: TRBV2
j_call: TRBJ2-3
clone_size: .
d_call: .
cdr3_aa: CASSQRAASTDTQYF
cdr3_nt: TGTGCCAGCAGCCAGCGGGCGGCTAGCACAGATACGCAGTATTTT

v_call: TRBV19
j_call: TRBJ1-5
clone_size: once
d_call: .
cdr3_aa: CASTPYRQGEGNQPQHF
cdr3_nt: TGTGCCAGTACCCCCTATCGGCAGGGTGAGGGCAATCAGCCCCAGCATTTT

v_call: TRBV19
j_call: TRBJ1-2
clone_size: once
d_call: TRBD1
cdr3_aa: CASSRDRAYGYTF
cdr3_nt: TGTGCCAGTAGCAGAGACAGGGCCTATGGCTACACCTTC

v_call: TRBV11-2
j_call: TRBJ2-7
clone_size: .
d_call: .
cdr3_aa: CASSEPGRQGYEQYF
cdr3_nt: TGTGCCAGCAGCGAACCCGGGAGACAGGGTTACGAGCAGTACTTC

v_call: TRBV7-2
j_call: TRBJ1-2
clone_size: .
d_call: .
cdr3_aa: CASSLAGNYGYTF
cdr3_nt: TGTGCCAGCAGTCTAGCAGGCAACTATGGCTACACCTTC

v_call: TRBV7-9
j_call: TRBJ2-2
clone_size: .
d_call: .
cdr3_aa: CASSTNRGGQGSGELFF
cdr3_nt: TGTGCCAGCAGCACGAACAGGGGAGGCCAAGGGTCCGGGGAGCTGTTTTTT

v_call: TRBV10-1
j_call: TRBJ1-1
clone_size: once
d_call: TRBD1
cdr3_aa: CAGRTGPIPIKAFF
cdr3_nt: TGCGCCGGCCGGACAGGGCCCATTCCTATTAAAGCTTTCTTT

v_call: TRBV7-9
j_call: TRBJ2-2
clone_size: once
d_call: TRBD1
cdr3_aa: CASSLGGQGNTGELFF
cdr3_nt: TGTGCCAGCAGCTTAGGGGGACAGGGGAACACCGGGGAGCTGTTTTTT

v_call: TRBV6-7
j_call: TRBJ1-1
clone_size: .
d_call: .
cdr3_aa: CATMYTEAFF
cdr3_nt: TGTGCCACCATGTACACTGAAGCTTTCTTT

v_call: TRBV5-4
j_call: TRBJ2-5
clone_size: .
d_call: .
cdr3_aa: CASAPRSFEETQYF
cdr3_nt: TGTGCCAGCGCCCCTCGGTCGTTTGAAGAGACCCAGTACTTC